A selection of T cell receptor beta chains follows, all from one sample in a study of beta chain features in type 1 diabetes. This table comes from immunoSEQ multiplex PCR, and its TCRdb copy is limited to in-frame clones, with some not included. The table records 400,000 or so clones, around 10% of them present only once. The sequenced material came from central memory CD4+ T cells from blood. The receptors derive from a man aged 25 to 45 with type 1 diabetes. CDR3s include the opening cysteine and the closing phenylalanine or tryptophan. A D gene is named only where the DNA matches it firmly. Rows may omit the clone size; those that give it use once, few, many or a size class.

few	TRBV4-1	TRBD1	TRBJ1-2	TGCGCCAGCAGCCAAGACCGGGACAGCTATGGCTACACCTTC	CASSQDRDSYGYTF
.	TRBV6-6	.	TRBJ1-2	TGTGCCAGCAGTTACTCGCCGGACAGTGGCTATGGCTACACCTTC	CASSYSPDSGYGYTF
few	TRBV7-8	TRBD2	TRBJ2-1	TGTGCCAGCAGCTTAGAGGCGGGAGGGCCCTCCAATGAGCAGTTCTTC	CASSLEAGGPSNEQFF
few	TRBV29-1	TRBD1	TRBJ2-3	TGCAGCGTTGCTAAGGGGGCTAGCACAGATACGCAGTATTTT	CSVAKGASTDTQYF
few	TRBV11-3	.	TRBJ2-7	TGTGCCAGCAGCTTACGTCGAGGCTACGAGCAGTACTTC	CASSLRRGYEQYF
.	TRBV27	.	TRBJ1-3	TGTGCCAGCATGCGGCAGGGGCTTGACAACACCATATATTTT	CASMRQGLDNTIYF
few	TRBV10-1	TRBD2	TRBJ2-1	TGCGCCAGCAGTGGGGGACTAGCGGGAGGCAATGAGCAGTTCTTC	CASSGGLAGGNEQFF
many	TRBV9	.	TRBJ2-1	TGTGCCAGTCGACGGTTGAGCTCCTACAATGAGCAGTTCTTC	CASRRLSSYNEQFF
few	TRBV6-1	TRBD2	TRBJ2-7	TGTGCCAGCAGTGAAGAACTAGCGGGAGGGGAGCAGTACTTC	CASSEELAGGEQYF
few	TRBV7-2	.	TRBJ1-3	TGTGCCAGTGACATGGGGATCTCTGGAAACACCATATATTTT	CASDMGISGNTIYF
.	TRBV7-9	TRBD1	TRBJ1-5	TGTGCCAGCAGCTTTATCGGGACAGGGGTCTATCAGCCCCAGCATTTT	CASSFIGTGVYQPQHF
.	TRBV6-5	.	TRBJ1-2	TGTGCCAGCAGCCTAAACCCCTCAGGGGGCTACACCTTC	CASSLNPSGGYTF
.	TRBV5-1	TRBD2	TRBJ2-2	TGCGCCAGCCTAGGACTAGCGGGAGGTACCGGGGAGCTGTTTTTT	CASLGLAGGTGELFF
many	TRBV14	TRBD2	TRBJ2-1	TGTGCCAGCAGCCAGAAGGGAGGGCTTGGCAATGAGCAGTTCTTC	CASSQKGGLGNEQFF
.	TRBV11-2	.	TRBJ2-5	TGTGCCAGCAGCAAAGGCGGGGTACAAGAGACCCAGTACTTC	CASSKGGVQETQYF
few	TRBV2	.	TRBJ1-4	TGTGCCAGCAGTGATTATAATGAAAAACTGTTTTTT	CASSDYNEKLFF
.	TRBV19	TRBD2	TRBJ2-2	TGTGCCAGTAGTATTTTGCTAGCGGGAATGATCGGGGAGCTGTTTTTT	CASSILLAGMIGELFF
.	TRBV5-1	.	TRBJ2-3	TGCGCCAGCAGCCGCACGCGACTGGCGGGCACAGATACGCAGTATTTT	CASSRTRLAGTDTQYF
few	TRBV27	TRBD1	TRBJ2-1	TGTGCCAGCAGTTCTCAGAGGACAGGGCGGAATGAGCAGTTCTTC	CASSSQRTGRNEQFF
.	TRBV6-1	.	TRBJ2-7	TGTGCCAGCAGTGAACTCGGGACAGGGTTAACGGGAGGGCTGTTATACTTC	CASSELGTGLTGGLLYF
.	TRBV19	.	TRBJ2-5	TGTGCCAGTAGTAAAGGAGAGGGGACCAAGACCCAGTACTTC	CASSKGEGTKTQYF
few	TRBV5-1	.	TRBJ2-3	TGCGCCAGCAGCCCACAGGGTAGGGGCACAGATACGCAGTATTTT	CASSPQGRGTDTQYF
.	TRBV5-1	.	TRBJ2-1	TGCGCCAGCAGCTTGGCGGCAACGGACAATGAGCAGTTCTTC	CASSLAATDNEQFF